The 18 T cell receptor beta chains given below trace back to one sample, sequenced in a study of blood T cell repertoires in COVID-19. This table comes from immunoSEQ multiplex PCR, and its TCRdb copy is limited to in-frame clones, with some not included. The table lists a few hundred thousand clones, 90% of them singletons. Sample: peripheral blood. These receptors were obtained from a woman between 55 and 75 years old with COVID-19, enrolled during active disease.

The V call is TRBV6-5, the J call TRBJ1-2; D possibly corresponds to TRBD1 (6 bases). The CDR3 has 15 residues. Germline CDR1 is MNHEY and CDR2 is SVGAGI. V was clipped by 7 bases and J by 8 bases, with 23 bases between them. Here the CDR3 DNA reads TGTGCCAGCATCTCCACCCGGGGGGGGCGGGGAGGCTACACCTTC. It encodes CASISTRGGRGGYTF.

The chain combines TRBV7-2 with TRBJ2-7; 9 positions match TRBD1. Germline CDR1 and CDR2: SGHTA and FQGNSA. This CDR3 spans 14 amino acids. With 5 bases clipped from V and 6 bases from J, the junction kept 8 bases outside the gene matches. Here the CDR3 DNA reads TGTGCCAGCAGCGCACAGGGGGCGCGGCGCGAGCAGTACTTC. It yields the protein CASSAQGARREQYF.

The chain employs TRBV2 and TRBJ2-7; 8 bases agree with TRBD1. The CDR3 is 14 residues long. CDR1 and CDR2 (germline): SNHLY, FYNNEI. Trimming took 6 bases from V and 2 from J; bases not matched to a gene: 6. The CDR3 protein is CASSWGQAPYEQYF. The CDR3 nucleotides are TGTGCCAGCAGCTGGGGACAGGCTCCCTACGAGCAGTACTTC.

The chain employs TRBV19 and TRBJ2-2; TRBD2 matches 11 bases. The CDR3 is 20 residues long. Germline CDR1 and CDR2: LNHDA and SQIVND (reference sequence). After removal of 3 bases from V and 2 bases from J, the junction contained 14 bases not matched to a gene. CDR3 nucleotide sequence: TGTGCCAGTAGTATTCGATTGACGTTAGCGGGGGGGCGAAACACCGGGGAGCTGTTTTTT. Translating gives CASSIRLTLAGGRNTGELFF.

This clone occurred a few times. For the CDR3, the DNA is TGTGCCAGCCACGGGACAGACAATCAGCCCCAGCATTTT. Residues: CASHGTDNQPQHF. The chain is built from TRBV18 and TRBJ1-5; 7 bases align to TRBD1. Losses at the gene ends were 8 bases for V and 3 bases for J; bases not matched to a gene: 4. The CDR3 extends over 13 amino acids. The germline V gene has CDR1 KGHSH and CDR2 LQKENI.

The chain employs TRBV6-5 and TRBJ2-3; the match to TRBD2 covers 12 bases. Germline assignment: CDR1 MNHEY and CDR2 SVGAGI. The length of the CDR3 is 14 residues. Trimming cost V 4 bases and J 7 bases; bases outside gene matches: 3. The CDR3 loop reads CASSSSGGDHTQYF. CDR3 DNA sequence: TGTGCCAGCAGTTCTAGCGGGGGGGATCATACGCAGTATTTT.

This sequence joins TRBV30 and TRBJ1-5, with TRBD1 identical over 9 bases. With 5 bases clipped from V and 7 bases from J, the junction kept 6 bases outside the gene matches. Germline V lookup: CDR1 GTSNPN, CDR2 SVGIG (reference sequence). The CDR3 length is 13 residues. CDR3 sequence reads: CAWGGQGRQPQHF. CDR3 nucleotides: TGTGCCTGGGGCGGACAGGGGAGGCAGCCCCAGCATTTT.

V and J are TRBV25-1 and TRBJ1-4, with 7 bases aligning to TRBD1. The CDR3 totals 15 residues. Germline V CDR1 and CDR2: MGHDK, SYGVNS. Trimming at V came to 4 bases and at J to 5 bases, leaving 7 bases not matched to a gene. CDR3 in amino acids: CASSALGTVNEKLFF. The CDR3 region has the DNA TGTGCCAGCAGTGCTCTTGGGACAGTAAATGAAAAACTGTTTTTT.

In DNA form, the CDR3 reads TGTGCCAGCAGTTACCTCCAGAGGAGGCAGTACTTC. Its translation: CASSYLQRRQYF. This chain connects TRBV12-3 or TRBV12-4 to TRBJ2-7; no firm D call. The CDR3 has 12 residues. V lost 4 bases to trimming and J lost 9 bases, with 13 bases between them.

A note on this clone: A read error may produce the germline difference seen at one junction end. The chain carries TRBV10-3 and TRBJ1-1; the match to TRBD1 covers 7 bases. This CDR3 is 14 amino acids long. Germline loops: CDR1 ENHRY, CDR2 SYGVKD. The DNA of the CDR3 is TGTGTCATCGGTAGGGGGCCCCTAGACGCTGAAGCTTTCTTT. Its translation: CVIGRGPLDAEAFF.

The DNA of the CDR3 is TGTGCCAGTAGTGTAGTGGGACAGGTTCCTCCTGGCTACACCTTC. Amino acid sequence: CASSVVGQVPPGYTF. The rearrangement uses TRBV19 and TRBJ1-2, with 8 bases aligning to TRBD1. The CDR3 is 15 residues long. Germline values: CDR1 LNHDA, CDR2 SQIVND (reference sequence). The junction had 12 bases not matched to a gene; V was cut back by 5 bases and J by 7 bases.

The chain recombines TRBV3-1 (or the pseudogene TRBV3-2) with TRBJ1-1; 7 bases match TRBD1. V shed 0 bases, J shed 5 bases, and the junction held 9 bases outside the gene matches. CDR3 length: 16 amino acids. Germline assignment: CDR1 LGHDT and CDR2 YNNKEL (reference sequence). The CDR3 spells CASSQEQGGRDTEAFF. Written as DNA, the CDR3 is TGTGCCAGCAGCCAAGAACAAGGGGGCCGTGATACTGAAGCTTTCTTT.

V and J are TRBV11-3 and TRBJ2-7; D possibly corresponds to TRBD2 (5 bases). Trimming shortened V by 2 bases and J by 3 bases, and 8 bases separated the two germline ends. The CDR3 consists of 13 residues. The germline CDR1 and CDR2 sequences are SGHNT and YENEEA. CDR3 DNA sequence: TGTGCCAGCAGCTTAACGGGGAACTACGAGCAGTACTTC. Translated: CASSLTGNYEQYF.

About this clone itself: Other nucleotide sequences in the sample specify the same CDR3. The chain links TRBV7-8 to TRBJ1-5; 9 nucleotides match TRBD1. From germline, CDR1 is SGHVS and CDR2 FQNEAQ. V was clipped by 1 base and J by 6 bases; unmatched bases: 1. This CDR3 has 14 amino acids. The CDR3 is CASSLGQGGQPQHF. The CDR3 nucleotides are TGTGCCAGCAGCTTAGGACAGGGGGGTCAGCCCCAGCATTTT.

The genes are TRBV5-6 and TRBJ2-1, with a weak D call TRBD2 (5 bases). V dropped 0 bases and J dropped 3 bases, with 10 bases sitting between them. The CDR3 runs 15 residues. The germline V gene has CDR1 SGHDT and CDR2 YYEEEE. The CDR3 here is CASSLGGRYYNEQFF. The CDR3 nucleotides are TGTGCCAGCAGCTTGGGAGGGAGATACTACAATGAGCAGTTCTTC.

V gene TRBV3-1 (or the pseudogene TRBV3-2) combines with J gene TRBJ1-1; D is ambiguous. CDR1 is LGHDT and CDR2 is YNNKEL in the germline V gene (reference sequence). There are 14 residues in the CDR3. V was pared by 2 bases and J by 4 bases, with 11 bases between. The CDR3 is CASSQNSGSTEAFF. CDR3 nucleotide sequence: TGTGCCAGCAGCCAAAATTCGGGGTCCACTGAAGCTTTCTTT.

The V call is TRBV7-6, the J call TRBJ2-7, with D unresolved. CDR1 and CDR2 (germline): SGHVS, FNYEAQ. There are 15 residues in the CDR3. Trimming took 3 bases from V and 5 from J, leaving 17 bases between them. CDR3 residues: CASSFRSGDGNEQYF. The DNA of the CDR3 is TGTGCCAGCAGCTTCCGCTCAGGCGACGGAAACGAGCAGTACTTC.

J is TRBJ1-2 and V is TRBV6-5, with TRBD1 as a possible D gene (6 bases). The CDR3 is made up of 15 amino acids. Trimming left V 0 bases short and J 4 bases short, with 12 bases between. Germline loops: CDR1 MNHEY, CDR2 SVGAGI. The CDR3 DNA reads TGTGCCAGCAGTTACTCCCTTTGGGGGCCCTATGGCTACACCTTC. Protein sequence: CASSYSLWGPYGYTF.